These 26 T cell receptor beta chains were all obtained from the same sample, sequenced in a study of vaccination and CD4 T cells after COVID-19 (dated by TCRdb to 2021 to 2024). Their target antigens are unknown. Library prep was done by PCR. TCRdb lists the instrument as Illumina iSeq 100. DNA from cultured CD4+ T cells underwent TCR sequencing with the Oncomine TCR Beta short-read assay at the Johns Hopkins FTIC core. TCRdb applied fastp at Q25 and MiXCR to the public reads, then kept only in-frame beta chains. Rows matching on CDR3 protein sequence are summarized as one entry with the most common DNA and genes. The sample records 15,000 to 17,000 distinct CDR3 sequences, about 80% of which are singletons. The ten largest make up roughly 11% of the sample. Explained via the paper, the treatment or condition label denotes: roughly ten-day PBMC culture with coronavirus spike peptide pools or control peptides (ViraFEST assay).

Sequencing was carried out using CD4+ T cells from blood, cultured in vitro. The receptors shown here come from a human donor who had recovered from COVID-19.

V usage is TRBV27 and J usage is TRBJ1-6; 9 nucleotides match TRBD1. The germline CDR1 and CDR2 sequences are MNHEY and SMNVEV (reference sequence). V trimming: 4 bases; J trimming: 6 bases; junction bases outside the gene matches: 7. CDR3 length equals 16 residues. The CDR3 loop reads CASSSSGTGINSPLHF. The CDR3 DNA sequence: TGTGCCAGCAGTTCCTCCGGGACAGGGATTAATTCACCCCTCCACTTT.

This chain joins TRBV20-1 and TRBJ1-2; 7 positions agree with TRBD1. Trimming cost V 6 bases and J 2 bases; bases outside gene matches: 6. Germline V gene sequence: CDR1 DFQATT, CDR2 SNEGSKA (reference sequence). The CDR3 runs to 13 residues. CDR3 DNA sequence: TGCAGTGCCACCGGGACAGACAACTATGGCTACACCTTC. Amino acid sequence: CSATGTDNYGYTF.

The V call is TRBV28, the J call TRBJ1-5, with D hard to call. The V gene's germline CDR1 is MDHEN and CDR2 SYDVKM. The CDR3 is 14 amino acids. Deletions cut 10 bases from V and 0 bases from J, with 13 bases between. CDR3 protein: CATDRVRSNQPQHF. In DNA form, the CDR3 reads TGTGCCACCGACCGGGTCCGTAGCAATCAGCCCCAGCATTTT.

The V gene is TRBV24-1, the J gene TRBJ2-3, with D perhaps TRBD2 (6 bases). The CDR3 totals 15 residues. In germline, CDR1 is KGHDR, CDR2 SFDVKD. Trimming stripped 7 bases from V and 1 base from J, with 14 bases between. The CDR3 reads CATRSGGDRTDTQYF. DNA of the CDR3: TGTGCCACCAGATCGGGCGGGGATCGCACAGATACGCAGTATTTT.

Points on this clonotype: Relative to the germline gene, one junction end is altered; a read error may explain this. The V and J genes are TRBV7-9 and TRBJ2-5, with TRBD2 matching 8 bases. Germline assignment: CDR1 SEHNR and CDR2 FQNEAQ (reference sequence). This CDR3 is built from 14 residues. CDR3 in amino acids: CASSWNSGKETQNF. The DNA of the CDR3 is TGTGCCAGCAGCTGGAATAGCGGGAAGGAGACCCAGAACTTC.

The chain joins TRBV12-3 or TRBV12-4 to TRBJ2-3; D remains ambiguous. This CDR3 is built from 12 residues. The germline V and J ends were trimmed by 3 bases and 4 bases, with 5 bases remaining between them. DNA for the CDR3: TGTGCCAGCAGTTTCGTGGCAGATACGCAGTATTTT. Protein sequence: CASSFVADTQYF.

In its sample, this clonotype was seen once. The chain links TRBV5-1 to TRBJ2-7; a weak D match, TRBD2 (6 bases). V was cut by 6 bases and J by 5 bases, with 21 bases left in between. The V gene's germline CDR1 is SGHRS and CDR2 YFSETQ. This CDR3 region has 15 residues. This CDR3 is CASTHGGVSGNEQYF. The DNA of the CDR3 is TGCGCCAGCACGCACGGAGGGGTCTCGGGCAACGAGCAGTACTTC.

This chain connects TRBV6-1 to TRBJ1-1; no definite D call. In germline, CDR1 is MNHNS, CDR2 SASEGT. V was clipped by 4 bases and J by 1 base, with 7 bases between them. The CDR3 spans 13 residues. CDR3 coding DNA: TGTGCCAGCAGTGTTACACAGAACACTGAAGCTTTCTTT. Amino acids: CASSVTQNTEAFF.

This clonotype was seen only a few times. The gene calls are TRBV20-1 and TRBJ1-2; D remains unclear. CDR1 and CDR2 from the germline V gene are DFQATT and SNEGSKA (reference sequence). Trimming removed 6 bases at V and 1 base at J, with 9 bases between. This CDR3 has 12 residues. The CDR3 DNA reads TGCAGTGCGAGTAGGGATAACTATGGCTACACCTTC. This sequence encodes CSASRDNYGYTF.

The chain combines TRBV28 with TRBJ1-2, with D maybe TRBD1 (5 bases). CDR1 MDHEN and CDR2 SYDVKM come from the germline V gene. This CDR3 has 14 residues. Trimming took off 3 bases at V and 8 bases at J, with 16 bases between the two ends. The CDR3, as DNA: TGTGCCAGCAGTTTCCGGGACCCGAGAAGGGGCTACACCTTC. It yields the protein CASSFRDPRRGYTF.

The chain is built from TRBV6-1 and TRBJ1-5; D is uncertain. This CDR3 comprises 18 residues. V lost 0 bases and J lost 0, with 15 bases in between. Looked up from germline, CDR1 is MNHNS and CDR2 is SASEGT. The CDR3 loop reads CASSEARRVGYSNQPQHF. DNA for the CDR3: TGTGCCAGCAGTGAAGCCAGACGCGTAGGTTATAGCAATCAGCCCCAGCATTTT.

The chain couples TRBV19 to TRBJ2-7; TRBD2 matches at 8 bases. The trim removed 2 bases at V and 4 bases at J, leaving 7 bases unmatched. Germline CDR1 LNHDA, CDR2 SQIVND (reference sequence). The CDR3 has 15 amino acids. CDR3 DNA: TGTGCCAGTAGTATAAAGCCGGGAGGGTCGTACGAGCAGTACTTC. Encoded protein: CASSIKPGGSYEQYF.

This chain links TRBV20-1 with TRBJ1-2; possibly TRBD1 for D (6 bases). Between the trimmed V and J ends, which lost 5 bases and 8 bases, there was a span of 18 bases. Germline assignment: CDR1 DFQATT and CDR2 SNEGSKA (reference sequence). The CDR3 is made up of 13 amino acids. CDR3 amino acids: CSARPGQSGGYTF. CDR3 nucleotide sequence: TGCAGTGCTCGACCGGGACAATCGGGCGGCTACACCTTC.

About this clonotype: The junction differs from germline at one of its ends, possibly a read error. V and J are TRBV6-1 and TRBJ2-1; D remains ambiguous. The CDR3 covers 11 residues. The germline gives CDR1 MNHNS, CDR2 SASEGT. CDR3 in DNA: TGTGCCATCAGTGTGGGGAATGAGCAGTTCTTC. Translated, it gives CAISVGNEQFF.

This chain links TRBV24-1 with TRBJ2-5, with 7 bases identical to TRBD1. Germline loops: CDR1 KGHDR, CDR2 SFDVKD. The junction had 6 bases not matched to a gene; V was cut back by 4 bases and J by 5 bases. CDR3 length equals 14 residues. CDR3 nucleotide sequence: TGTGCCACCAGTGAGACAGGGTCCGGGGAGACCCAGTACTTC. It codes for CATSETGSGETQYF.

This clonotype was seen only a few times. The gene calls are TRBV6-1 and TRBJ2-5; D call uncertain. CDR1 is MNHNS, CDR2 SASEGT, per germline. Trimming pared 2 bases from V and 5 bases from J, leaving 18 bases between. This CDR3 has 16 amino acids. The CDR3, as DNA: TGTGCCAGCAGTGAATTCCGCGGCAGGATCGGTGAGACCCAGTACTTC. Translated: CASSEFRGRIGETQYF.

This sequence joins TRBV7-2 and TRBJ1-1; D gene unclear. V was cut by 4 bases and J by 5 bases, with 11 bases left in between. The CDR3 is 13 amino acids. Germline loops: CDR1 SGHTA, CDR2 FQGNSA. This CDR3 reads CASSYRAATEAFF. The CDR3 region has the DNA TGTGCCAGCAGCTATAGGGCAGCTACTGAAGCTTTCTTT.

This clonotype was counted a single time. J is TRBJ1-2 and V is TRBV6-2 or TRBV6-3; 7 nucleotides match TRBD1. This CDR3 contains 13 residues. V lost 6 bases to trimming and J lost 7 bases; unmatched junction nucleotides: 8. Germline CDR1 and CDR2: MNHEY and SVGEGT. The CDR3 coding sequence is TGTGCCAGCAGCCTGCCACAGGGGCTTGGCTACACCTTC. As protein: CASSLPQGLGYTF.

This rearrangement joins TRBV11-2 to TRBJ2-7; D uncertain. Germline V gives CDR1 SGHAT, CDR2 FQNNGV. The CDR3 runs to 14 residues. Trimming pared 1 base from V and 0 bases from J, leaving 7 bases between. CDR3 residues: CASSLVGFSYEQYF. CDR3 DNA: TGTGCCAGCAGCTTAGTCGGGTTCTCCTACGAGCAGTACTTC.

The CDR3: CASSEPPPTQYF. The CDR3 coding sequence is TGTGCCAGCAGTGAACCCCCCCCGACCCAGTACTTC. This chain uses TRBV6-1 with TRBJ2-5; unclear D gene. There are 12 residues in the CDR3. Per germline, CDR1 MNHNS and CDR2 SASEGT. V lost 2 bases and J lost 7, with 8 bases in between.

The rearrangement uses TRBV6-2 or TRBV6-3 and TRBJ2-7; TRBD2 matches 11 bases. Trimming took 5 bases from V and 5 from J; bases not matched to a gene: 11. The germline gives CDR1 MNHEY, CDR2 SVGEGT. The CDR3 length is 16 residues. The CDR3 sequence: CASSPSFSGRGNEQYF. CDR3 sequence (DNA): TGTGCCAGCAGTCCCTCCTTTAGCGGGAGGGGCAACGAGCAGTACTTC.

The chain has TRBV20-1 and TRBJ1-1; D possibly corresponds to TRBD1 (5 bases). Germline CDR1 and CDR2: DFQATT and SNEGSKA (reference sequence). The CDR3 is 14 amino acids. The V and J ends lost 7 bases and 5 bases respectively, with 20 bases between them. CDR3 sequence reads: CSGRSVRGETEAFF. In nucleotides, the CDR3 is TGCAGTGGTCGGTCGGTTCGAGGGGAGACTGAAGCTTTCTTT.

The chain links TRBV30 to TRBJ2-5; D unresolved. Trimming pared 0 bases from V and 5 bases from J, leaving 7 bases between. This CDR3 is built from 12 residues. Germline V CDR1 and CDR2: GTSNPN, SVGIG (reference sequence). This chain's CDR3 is CAWSVLSETQYF. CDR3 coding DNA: TGTGCCTGGAGTGTACTATCGGAGACCCAGTACTTC.

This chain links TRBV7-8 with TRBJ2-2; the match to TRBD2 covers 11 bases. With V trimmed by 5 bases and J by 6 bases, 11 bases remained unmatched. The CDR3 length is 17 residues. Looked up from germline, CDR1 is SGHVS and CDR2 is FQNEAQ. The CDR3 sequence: CASSGGVGLAVAGELFF. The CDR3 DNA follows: TGTGCCAGCAGCGGAGGCGTGGGACTAGCGGTGGCCGGGGAGCTGTTTTTT.

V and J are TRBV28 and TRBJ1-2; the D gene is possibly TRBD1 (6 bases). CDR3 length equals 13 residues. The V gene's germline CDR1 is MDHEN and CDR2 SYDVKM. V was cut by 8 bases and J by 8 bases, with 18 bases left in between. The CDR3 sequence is CASRRGAFDGYTF. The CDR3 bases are TGTGCCAGCCGGCGGGGGGCGTTCGACGGCTACACCTTC.

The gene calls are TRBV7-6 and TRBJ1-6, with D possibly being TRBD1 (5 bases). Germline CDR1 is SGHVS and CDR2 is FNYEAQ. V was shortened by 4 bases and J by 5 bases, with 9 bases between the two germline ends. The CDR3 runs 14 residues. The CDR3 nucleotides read TGTGCCAGCAGCTCTGACAGCAATAATTCACCCCTCCACTTT. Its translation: CASSSDSNNSPLHF.